The source of this TCR beta chain is a study of T cells in Graves' hyperthyroidism and ophthalmopathy (dated by TCRdb to the late 2010s). About the full investigation: Peripheral blood samples were taken at the time of initial diagnosis, prior to any treatment. Thyroid tissue and blood T-cell repertoires from six Graves' hyperthyroidism patients were also compared in the study. TCR V-J signatures able to tell the groups apart were searched for in a discovery cohort of 90 to 100 patients, of whom around 42 had Graves' ophthalmopathy and about 60 had stable Graves' hyperthyroidism. For training and testing, the 80 to 100 patients in the discovery cohort were randomly divided in a 7:3 ratio. Following sampling, methimazole starting at 30 mg daily was given to hyperthyroidism patients, and high-dose intravenous methylprednisolone was given to ophthalmopathy patients. TCR Vbeta CDR3 sequencing of roughly 140 peripheral blood samples (fewer than 45 ophthalmopathy, 75 to 80 hyperthyroidism and roughly 17 progressor patients) is reported in the paper. Prospective prediction of ophthalmopathy was tested in an independent validation cohort of approximately 18 hyperthyroidism patients and 15 to 17 patients who later progressed to ophthalmopathy.

Stable Graves' hyperthyroidism was defined as the absence of progression to ophthalmopathy over 18 months of follow-up. Hyperthyroidism patients were aged 18 to 65 years and newly diagnosed, with disease duration of less than 2 months. Patients with uncontrolled infections, other autoimmune diseases, pregnancy or lactation were excluded. Diagnoses relied on clinical symptoms, serum thyroxine and TRAb, thyroid ultrasound and orbital computed tomography. Ficoll-Paque density gradient centrifugation was used to isolate PBMCs from 8.5 to 10 ml of fresh peripheral blood. Total RNA was extracted with Trizol reagent, and quality was checked on an Agilent 2100 Bioanalyzer. This clonotype was seen ten or more times. Its recognized antigen is unknown. Base qualities are not provided; no much larger clone lies one nucleotide away. What the authors observed across the whole study: Most expanded thyroid clonotypes (frequency above 0.001) were also detected in blood, a finding suggesting that blood repertoires may reflect thyroid immune responses. In validation, progression to ophthalmopathy was predicted by the model with approximately 67% sensitivity and under 85% specificity, a median of approximately 7.1 months before onset. No statistical method was used to fix the sample size in advance, and group allocation was not hidden from the investigators. A 13 V-J signature model separated ophthalmopathy from stable hyperthyroidism, with around 88% sensitivity and 81.08% specificity in cross-validation and 80%/75% in testing.

CDR1 and CDR2 (KGHSH, LQKENI) derive from the germline V gene. Including the terminal cysteine and phenylalanine, the CDR3 comprises 15 residues. Only the CDR3 DNA stays, 45 bases, in frame from base 1. Trimmed from V: 2 bases; trimmed from J: 7 bases; junction bases lacking a gene match: 4. The TCR beta CDR3 regions were amplified from RNA transcripts. The TCR CDR3 was subjected to a first round of RT-PCR using the HTBI primer set and the Qiagen OneStep RT-PCR kit. The libraries were constructed in a second round of multiplex PCR and then size-selected and purified. Paired-end sequencing of the libraries was performed with 100 bp reads on an Illumina HiSeq2000. As for the original processing: SOAPnuke was used to process the raw data, with reads discarded if the reads contained adapters or uncalled bases, had a mean Phred below 15, or lacked an exact constant-primer or identifier match. High-quality paired reads were merged with COPE v1.2.5, and unique nucleotide sequences were defined as clonotypes. MiTCR v1.1 was used to align clonotypes to the IMGT TRBV, TRBD and TRBJ reference segments. Only V-J combinations with frequency above 0.0001, covering 99% to 99.2% of repertoires, were analysed. The TCS score was defined as the ratio of F50 (clonal expansion) to E x V (chaos), calculated using BLOSUM62-based TCRdist between CDR3 peptides within each V-J. Welch's t-statistics and random forest reduced some 510 V-J features to roughly 13, which were used in a naive Bayes classifier (R e1071). The public reads were reprocessed in TCRdb via fastp at Q25 and MiXCR, keeping in-frame beta chains. Every CDR3 protein is listed once, alongside the most common genes and DNA of its rows. TCRdb assigned the V and J calls; the authors' analysis was not used. The sample contains around 430,000 distinct CDR3 sequences, about 16% of them found a single time. About 33% of the sample is held by the ten biggest clonotypes.

The sequence was collected from a woman aged 25 to 39 with Graves' hyperthyroidism. Sequencing was carried out using blood. The rearranged segments are TRBV18 and TRBJ2-1, and 11 junction bases match TRBD2. The DNA sequence follows: TGTGCCAGCTCACCAGTTAGCGGGAGGGTGAATGAGCAGTTCTTC. Translated, this gives CASSPVSGRVNEQFF.